Sequencing of this TCR beta chain was carried out in a study of cytomegalovirus exposure and HLA in healthy donors. PCR employed 60 Vbeta and 13 Jbeta primers. The table came from immunoSEQ multiplex PCR; TCRdb's copy has only in-frame clones and leaves some out. The sample shows about 160,000 clones, 75% to 85% of them seen only once. The CDR3 has 14 amino acids. Germline V gene sequence: CDR1 MDHEN, CDR2 SYDVKM. V shed 5 bases, J shed 2 bases, and the junction held 5 bases outside the gene matches. The chain has TRBV28 and TRBJ2-7; 8 bases align to TRBD2. This receptor was identified in a middle-aged man in good health and CMV-seropositive. Sequenced material: PBMCs. CDR3 protein: CASSARLAPYEQYV. The CDR3 nucleotides read TGTGCCAGCAGTGCCAGACTAGCGCCCTACGAGCAGTACGTC.